This T cell receptor (beta chain) was sequenced for a study of regulatory T cells in long-lasting Graves disease. Study conclusions and caveats: Persistent disease exhibited a predilection for TRBV28, TRBJ1-2 and TRBJ2-5.

From germline, CDR1 is LGHDT and CDR2 YNNKEL (reference sequence). This CDR3 has 13 residues. Trimming removed 1 base from V and 4 bases from J, with 5 bases in between. Time point: newly diagnosed GD, antithyroid drugs for less than 3 months. Researchers made the TCR library from RNA that was extracted from PBMCs. This clonotype was detected many times. Antigen specificity is unknown. Building of the TCR beta libraries involved iRepertoire HTBI primers and Arm-PCR of CDR3 regions. Each CDR3 protein is one row after TCRdb ran MiXCR on the multiplex PCR reads. The sample lists roughly 510,000 distinct CDR3 sequences; 15% to 20% were seen once. These records were also assigned to another study, of T cells in Graves' hyperthyroidism and ophthalmopathy.

This receptor was obtained from a man aged 18 to 29 with Graves disease. This sequence joins TRBV3-1 and TRBJ2-1; D is uncertain. The sample in question was peripheral blood mononuclear cells (PBMCs), obtained at new diagnosis, from a patient treated with antithyroid drugs. The CDR3 reads CASSQVGYNEQFF. CDR3 DNA sequence: TGTGCCAGCAGCCAAGTGGGATACAATGAGCAGTTCTTC.